This T cell receptor beta chain was observed in a study of early T cells in non-severe SARS-CoV-2 infection. Study observations and caveats: Reliance on VDJdb matching favored anti-spike CD8 responses; private and CD4 specificities were missed.

This clonotype was observed many times. Its antigen is as yet unknown. Germline CDR1 and CDR2: MDHEN and SYDVKM. The V gene lost 5 bases and the J gene lost 9 bases, with 11 bases spanning the gap. The CDR3 loop spans 12 amino acids. Unique molecular identifiers tagged individual cDNA molecules. TCRdb re-analysed the 5' RACE reads in MiXCR, keeping a single row per CDR3 protein. The repertoire holds some 30,000 distinct CDR3 sequences, with around 7% as singletons. The rearrangement uses TRBV28 and TRBJ2-1; D gene ambiguous. The TCR comes from an adult who was a healthcare worker with PCR-confirmed SARS-CoV-2 infection or an uninfected control (not recorded which). The sample comprised whole blood. CDR3 bases: TGTGCCAGCAGTCCCCAGACCGTTGAGCAGTTCTTC. Translating gives CASSPQTVEQFF.